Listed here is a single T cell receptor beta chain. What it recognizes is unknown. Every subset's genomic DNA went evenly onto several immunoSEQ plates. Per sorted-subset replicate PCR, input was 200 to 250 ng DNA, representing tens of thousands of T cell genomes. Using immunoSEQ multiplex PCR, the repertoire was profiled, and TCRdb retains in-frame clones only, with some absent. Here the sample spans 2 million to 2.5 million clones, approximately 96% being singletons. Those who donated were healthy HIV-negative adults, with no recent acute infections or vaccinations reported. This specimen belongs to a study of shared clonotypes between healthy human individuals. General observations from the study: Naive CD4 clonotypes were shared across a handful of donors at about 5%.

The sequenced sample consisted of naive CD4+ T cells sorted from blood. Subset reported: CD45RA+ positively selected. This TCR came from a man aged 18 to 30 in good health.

The CDR3 coding sequence is TGCAGCGTTGAAGATCGGAAGAAAGTCCCTGATACGCAGTATTTT. Its protein is CSVEDRKKVPDTQYF. This chain joins TRBV29-1 and TRBJ2-3, with unresolved D. Per the germline V gene, CDR1 is SQVTM and CDR2 is ANQGSEA. The CDR3 is 15 amino acids. The V end lost 0 bases, the J end lost 6 bases, and 16 bases lay between the germline ends.